What follows are 3 T cell receptor beta chains derived from one specimen sequenced in a study of a mutant IDH1 vaccine in newly diagnosed glioma. The antigens for these receptors are not known. Clones were sequenced by immunoSEQ multiplex PCR, and TCRdb holds only the in-frame ones, with some missing. In the table there are about 60,000 clones, 84% of which are singletons. Described time point: week 23, last vaccination. Each dose of the vaccine consisted of 300 ug of mutant IDH1 20-mer peptide, with topical imiquimod. The source material was PBMCs, sampled from a glioma patient whose treatment included an IDH1 peptide vaccine. Receptors were obtained from a man younger than 30 with glioma.

The V call is TRBV29-1, the J call TRBJ1-3, with D unresolved. Germline V gene sequence: CDR1 SQVTM, CDR2 ANQGSEA. This CDR3 spans 15 amino acids. Trimming cost V 0 bases and J 0 bases, with 9 bases left between them. The CDR3 bases are TGCAGCGTTGAAGACGGGAACTACTCTGGAAACACCATATATTTT. Its translation: CSVEDGNYSGNTIYF.

This rearrangement joins TRBV4-1 to TRBJ1-2, with D uncertain. Trimming shortened V by 1 base and J by 8 bases, and 14 bases separated the two germline ends. The CDR3 contains 14 residues. CDR1 and CDR2 (germline): MGHRA, YSYEKL. In DNA, the CDR3 is TGCGCCAGCAGCCAAGGGCCTGAGGGAGGCGGCTACACCTTC. Protein: CASSQGPEGGGYTF.

The chain is built from TRBV6-1 and TRBJ2-1, with TRBD2 identical over 8 bases. Per the germline V gene, CDR1 is MNHNS and CDR2 is SASEGT. This CDR3 has 15 amino acids. V gave up 1 base and J gave up 6 bases; unmatched junction bases: 5. The CDR3 nucleotides are TGTGCCAGCAGTGAAGGGCTAGCGGGCTCCAATGAGCAGTTCTTC. It codes for CASSEGLAGSNEQFF.